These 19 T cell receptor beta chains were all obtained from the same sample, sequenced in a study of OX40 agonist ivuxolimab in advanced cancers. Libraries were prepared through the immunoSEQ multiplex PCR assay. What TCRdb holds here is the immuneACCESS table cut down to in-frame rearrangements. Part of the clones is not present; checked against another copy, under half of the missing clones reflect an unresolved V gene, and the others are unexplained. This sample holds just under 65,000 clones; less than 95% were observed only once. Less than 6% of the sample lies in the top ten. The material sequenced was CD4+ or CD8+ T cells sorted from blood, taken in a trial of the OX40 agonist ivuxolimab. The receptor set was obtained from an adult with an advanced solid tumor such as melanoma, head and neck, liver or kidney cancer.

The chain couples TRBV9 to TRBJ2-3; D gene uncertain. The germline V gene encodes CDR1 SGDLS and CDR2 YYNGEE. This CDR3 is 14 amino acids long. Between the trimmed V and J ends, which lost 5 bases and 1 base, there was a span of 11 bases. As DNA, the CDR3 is TGTGCCAGCAGTCTGGGGTGGGGCACAGATACGCAGTATTTT. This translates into CASSLGWGTDTQYF.

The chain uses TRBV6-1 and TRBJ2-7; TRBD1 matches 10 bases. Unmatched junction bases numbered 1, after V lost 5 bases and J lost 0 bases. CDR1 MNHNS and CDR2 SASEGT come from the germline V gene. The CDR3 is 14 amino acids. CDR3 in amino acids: CASSRDRGSYEQYF. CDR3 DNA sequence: TGTGCCAGCAGTAGGGACAGGGGCTCCTACGAGCAGTACTTC.

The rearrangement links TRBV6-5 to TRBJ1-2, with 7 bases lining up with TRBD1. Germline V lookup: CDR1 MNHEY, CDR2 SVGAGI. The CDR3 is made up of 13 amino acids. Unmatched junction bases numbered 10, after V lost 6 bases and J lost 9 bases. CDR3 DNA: TGTGCCAGCAGGCCGGGACAGAGCATGAGCTACACCTTC. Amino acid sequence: CASRPGQSMSYTF.

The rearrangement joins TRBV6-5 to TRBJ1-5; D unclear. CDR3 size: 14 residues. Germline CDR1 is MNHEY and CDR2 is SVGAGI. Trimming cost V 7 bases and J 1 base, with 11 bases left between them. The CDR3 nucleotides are TGTGCCAGCACCGGCGGAGGGAGCAATCAGCCCCAGCATTTT. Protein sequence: CASTGGGSNQPQHF.

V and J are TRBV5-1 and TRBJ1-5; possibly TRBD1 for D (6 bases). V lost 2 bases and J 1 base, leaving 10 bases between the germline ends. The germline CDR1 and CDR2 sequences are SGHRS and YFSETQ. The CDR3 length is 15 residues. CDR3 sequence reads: CASSLTGQSNQPQHF. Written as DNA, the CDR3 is TGCGCCAGCAGCTTAACTGGACAGAGCAATCAGCCCCAGCATTTT.

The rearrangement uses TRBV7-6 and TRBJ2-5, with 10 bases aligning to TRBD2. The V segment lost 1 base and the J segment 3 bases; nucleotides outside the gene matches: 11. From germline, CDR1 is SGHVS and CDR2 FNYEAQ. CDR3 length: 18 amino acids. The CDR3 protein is CASSLGISGRYGEETQYF. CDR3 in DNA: TGTGCCAGCAGCTTAGGTATTAGCGGGAGGTATGGAGAAGAGACCCAGTACTTC.

The CDR3 region has the DNA TGTGCCACCAGCAGAGAACAAGAGACTGAAGCTTTCTTT. This sequence encodes CATSREQETEAFF. The V and J genes are TRBV15 and TRBJ1-1; D unclear. The CDR3 is 13 residues long. Trimming took off 0 bases at V and 5 bases at J, with 7 bases between the two ends. Germline V lookup: CDR1 LNHNV, CDR2 YYDKDF (reference sequence). Complete variable domain (other parts from reference TRBV15 and TRBJ1-1): DAMVIQNPRYQVTQFGKPVTLSCSQTLNHNVMYWYQQKSSQAPKLLFHYYDKDFNNEADTPDNFQSRRPNTSFCFLDIRSPGLGDTAMYLCATSREQETEAFFGQGTRLTVV.

The CDR3 protein is CASSPKSGTGGSGANVLTF. DNA of the CDR3: TGTGCCAGCAGCCCGAAATCTGGGACAGGGGGCTCTGGGGCCAACGTCCTGACTTTC. V is TRBV7-8 and J is TRBJ2-6; 11 bases align to TRBD1. V dropped 5 bases and J dropped 0; count of bases not matched to a gene: 9. This CDR3 spans 19 amino acids. Germline V gene data show CDR1 as SGHVS and CDR2 as FQNEAQ. The whole variable domain, remainder taken from reference TRBV7-8 and TRBJ2-6, is GAGVSQSPRYKVAKRGQDVALRCDPISGHVSLFWYQQALGQGPEFLTYFQNEAQLDKSGLPSDRFFAERPEGSVSTLKIQRTQQEDSAVYLCASSPKSGTGGSGANVLTFGAGSRLTVL.

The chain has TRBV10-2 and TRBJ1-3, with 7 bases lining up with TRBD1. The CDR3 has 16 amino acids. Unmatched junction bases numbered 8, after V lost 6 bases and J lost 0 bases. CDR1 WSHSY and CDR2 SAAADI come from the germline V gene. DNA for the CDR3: TGCGCCAGCAGGTATGGACAGGCAGACTCTGGAAACACCATATATTTT. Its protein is CASRYGQADSGNTIYF.

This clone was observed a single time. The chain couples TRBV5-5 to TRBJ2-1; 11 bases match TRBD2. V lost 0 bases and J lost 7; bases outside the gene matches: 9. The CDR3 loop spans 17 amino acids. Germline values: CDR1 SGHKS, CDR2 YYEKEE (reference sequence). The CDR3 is CASSLVRLAGLNNEQFF. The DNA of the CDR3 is TGTGCCAGCAGCTTGGTGAGACTAGCGGGATTGAATAATGAGCAGTTCTTC.

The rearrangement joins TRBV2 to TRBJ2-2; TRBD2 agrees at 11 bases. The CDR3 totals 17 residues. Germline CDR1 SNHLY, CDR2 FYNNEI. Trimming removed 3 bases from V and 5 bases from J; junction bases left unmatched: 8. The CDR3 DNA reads TGTGCCAGCAGTGAGATTGTACTAGCGGGAGATACCGGGGAGCTGTTTTTT. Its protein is CASSEIVLAGDTGELFF.

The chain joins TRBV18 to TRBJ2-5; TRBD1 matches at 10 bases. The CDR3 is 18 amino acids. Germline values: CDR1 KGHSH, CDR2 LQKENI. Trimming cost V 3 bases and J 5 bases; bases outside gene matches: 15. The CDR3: CASSPIPGTGVGGETQYF. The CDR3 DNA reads TGTGCCAGCTCACCGATCCCCGGGACAGGGGTTGGAGGGGAGACCCAGTACTTC.

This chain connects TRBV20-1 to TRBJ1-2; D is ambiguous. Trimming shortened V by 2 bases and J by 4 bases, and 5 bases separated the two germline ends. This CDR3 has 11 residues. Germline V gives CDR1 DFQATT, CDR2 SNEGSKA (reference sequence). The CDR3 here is CSARQSYGYTF. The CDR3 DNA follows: TGCAGTGCTAGACAGTCCTATGGCTACACCTTC.

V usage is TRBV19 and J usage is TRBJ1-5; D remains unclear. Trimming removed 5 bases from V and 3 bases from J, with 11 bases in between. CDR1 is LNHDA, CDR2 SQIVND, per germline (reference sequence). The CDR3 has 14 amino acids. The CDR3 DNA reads TGTGCCAGTAGTGCCATAGCTTCCAATCAGCCCCAGCATTTT. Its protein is CASSAIASNQPQHF.

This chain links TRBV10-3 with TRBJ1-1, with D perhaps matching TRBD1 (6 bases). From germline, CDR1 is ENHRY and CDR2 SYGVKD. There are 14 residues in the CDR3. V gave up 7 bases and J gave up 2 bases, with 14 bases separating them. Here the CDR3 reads CAIKLGGGNTEAFF. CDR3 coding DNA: TGTGCCATCAAATTGGGAGGGGGAAACACTGAAGCTTTCTTT.

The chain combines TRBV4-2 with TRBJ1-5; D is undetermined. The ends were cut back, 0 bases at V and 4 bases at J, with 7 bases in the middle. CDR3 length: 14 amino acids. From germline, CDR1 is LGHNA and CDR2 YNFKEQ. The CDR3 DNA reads TGTGCCAGCAGCCAAGAGCGCAAAAATCAGCCCCAGCATTTT. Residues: CASSQERKNQPQHF.

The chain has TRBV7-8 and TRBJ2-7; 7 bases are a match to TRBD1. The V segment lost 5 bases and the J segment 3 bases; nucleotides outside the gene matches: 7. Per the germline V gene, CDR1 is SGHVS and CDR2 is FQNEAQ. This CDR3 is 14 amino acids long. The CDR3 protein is CASSVRTGYYEQYF. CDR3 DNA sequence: TGTGCCAGCAGCGTGAGGACAGGTTACTACGAGCAGTACTTC.

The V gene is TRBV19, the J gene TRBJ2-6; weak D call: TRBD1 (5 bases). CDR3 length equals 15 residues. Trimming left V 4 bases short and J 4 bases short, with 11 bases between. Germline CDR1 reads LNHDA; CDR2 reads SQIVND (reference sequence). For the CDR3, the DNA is TGTGCCAGTAGTACCCAGGACACCGGGGCCAACGTCCTGACTTTC. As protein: CASSTQDTGANVLTF.

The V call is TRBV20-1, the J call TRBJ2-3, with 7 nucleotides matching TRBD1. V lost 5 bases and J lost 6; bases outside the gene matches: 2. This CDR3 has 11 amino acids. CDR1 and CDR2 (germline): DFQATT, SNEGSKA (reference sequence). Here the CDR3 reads CSADRVDTQYF. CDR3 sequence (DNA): TGCAGTGCTGACAGGGTGGATACGCAGTATTTT.